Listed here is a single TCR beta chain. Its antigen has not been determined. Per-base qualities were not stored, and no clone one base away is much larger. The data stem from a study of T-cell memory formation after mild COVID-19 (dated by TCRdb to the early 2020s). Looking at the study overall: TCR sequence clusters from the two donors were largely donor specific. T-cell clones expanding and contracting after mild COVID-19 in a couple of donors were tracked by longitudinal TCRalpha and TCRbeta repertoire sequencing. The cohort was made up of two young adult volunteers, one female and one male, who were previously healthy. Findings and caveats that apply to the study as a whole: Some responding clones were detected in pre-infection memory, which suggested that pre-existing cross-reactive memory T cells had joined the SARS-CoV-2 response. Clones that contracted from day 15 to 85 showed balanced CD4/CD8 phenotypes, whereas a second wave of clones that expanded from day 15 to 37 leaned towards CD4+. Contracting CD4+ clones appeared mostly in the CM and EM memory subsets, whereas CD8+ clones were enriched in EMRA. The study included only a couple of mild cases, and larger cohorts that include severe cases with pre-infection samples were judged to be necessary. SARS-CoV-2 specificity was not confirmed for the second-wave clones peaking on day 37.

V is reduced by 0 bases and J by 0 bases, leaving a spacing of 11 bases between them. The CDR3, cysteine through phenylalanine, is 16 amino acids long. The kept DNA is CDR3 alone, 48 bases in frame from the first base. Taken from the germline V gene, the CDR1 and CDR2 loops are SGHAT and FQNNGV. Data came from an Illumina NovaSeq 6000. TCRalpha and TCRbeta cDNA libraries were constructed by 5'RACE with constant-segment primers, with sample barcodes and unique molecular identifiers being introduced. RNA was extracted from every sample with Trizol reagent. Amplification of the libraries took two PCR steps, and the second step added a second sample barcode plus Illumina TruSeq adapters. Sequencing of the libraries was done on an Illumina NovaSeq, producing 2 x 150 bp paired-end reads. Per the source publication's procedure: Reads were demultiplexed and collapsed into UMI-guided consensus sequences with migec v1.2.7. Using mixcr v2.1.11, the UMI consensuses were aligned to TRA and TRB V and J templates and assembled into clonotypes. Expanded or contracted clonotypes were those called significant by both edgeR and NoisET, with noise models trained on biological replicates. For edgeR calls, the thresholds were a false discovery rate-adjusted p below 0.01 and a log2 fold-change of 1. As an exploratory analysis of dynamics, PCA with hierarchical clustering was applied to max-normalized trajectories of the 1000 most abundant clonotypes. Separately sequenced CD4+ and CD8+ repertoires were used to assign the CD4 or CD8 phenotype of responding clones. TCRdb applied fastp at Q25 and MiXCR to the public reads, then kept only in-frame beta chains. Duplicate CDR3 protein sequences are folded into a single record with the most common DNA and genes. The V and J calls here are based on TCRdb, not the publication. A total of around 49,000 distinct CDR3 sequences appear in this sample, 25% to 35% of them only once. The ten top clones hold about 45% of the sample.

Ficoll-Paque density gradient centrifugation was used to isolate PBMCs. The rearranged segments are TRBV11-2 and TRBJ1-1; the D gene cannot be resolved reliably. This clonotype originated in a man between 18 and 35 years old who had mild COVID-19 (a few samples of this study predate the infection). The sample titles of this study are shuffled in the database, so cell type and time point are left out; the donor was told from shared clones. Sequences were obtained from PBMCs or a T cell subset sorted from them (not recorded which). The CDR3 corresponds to CASSLDRRGLNTEAFF. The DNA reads TGTGCCAGCAGCTTAGATCGCCGAGGCCTGAACACTGAAGCTTTCTTT.